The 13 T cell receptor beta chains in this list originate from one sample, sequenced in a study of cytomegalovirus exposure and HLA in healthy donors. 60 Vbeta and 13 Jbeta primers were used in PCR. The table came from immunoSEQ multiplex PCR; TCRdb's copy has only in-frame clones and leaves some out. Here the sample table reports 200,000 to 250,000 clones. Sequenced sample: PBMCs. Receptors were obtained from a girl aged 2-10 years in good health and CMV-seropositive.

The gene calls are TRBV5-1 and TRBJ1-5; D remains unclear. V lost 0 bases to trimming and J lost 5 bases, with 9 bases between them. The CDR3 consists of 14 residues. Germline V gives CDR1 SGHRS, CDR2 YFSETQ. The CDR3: CASSLDTAHQPQHF. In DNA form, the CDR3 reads TGCGCCAGCAGCTTGGACACAGCTCATCAGCCCCAGCATTTT.

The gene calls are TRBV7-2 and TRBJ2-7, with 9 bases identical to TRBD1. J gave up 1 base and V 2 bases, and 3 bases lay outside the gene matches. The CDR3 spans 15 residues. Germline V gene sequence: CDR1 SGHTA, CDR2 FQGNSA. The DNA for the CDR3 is TGTGCCAGCAGCTTATGGGACAGGGCTTCCTACGAGCAGTACTTC. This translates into CASSLWDRASYEQYF.

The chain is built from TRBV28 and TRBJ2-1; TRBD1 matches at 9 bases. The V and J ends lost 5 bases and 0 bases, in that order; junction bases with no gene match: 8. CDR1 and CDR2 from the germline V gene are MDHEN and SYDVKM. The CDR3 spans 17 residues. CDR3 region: CASSPSGTGNSYNEQFF. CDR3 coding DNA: TGTGCCAGCAGTCCCTCCGGGACAGGGAACTCCTACAATGAGCAGTTCTTC.

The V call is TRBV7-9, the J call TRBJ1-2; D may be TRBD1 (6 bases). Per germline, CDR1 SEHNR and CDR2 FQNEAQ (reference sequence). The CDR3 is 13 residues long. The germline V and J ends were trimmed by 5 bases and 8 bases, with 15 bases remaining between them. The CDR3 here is CASSVDRNRGYTF. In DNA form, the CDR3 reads TGTGCCAGCAGCGTGGACAGAAACAGGGGCTACACCTTC.

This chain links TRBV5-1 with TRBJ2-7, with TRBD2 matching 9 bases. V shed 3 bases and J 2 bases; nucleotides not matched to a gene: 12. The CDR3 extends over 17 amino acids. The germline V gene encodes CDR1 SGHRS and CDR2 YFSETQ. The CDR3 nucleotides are TGCGCCAGCAGCTCGGAGACTAGCGGTCTGACTGCCTACGAGCAGTACTTC. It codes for CASSSETSGLTAYEQYF.

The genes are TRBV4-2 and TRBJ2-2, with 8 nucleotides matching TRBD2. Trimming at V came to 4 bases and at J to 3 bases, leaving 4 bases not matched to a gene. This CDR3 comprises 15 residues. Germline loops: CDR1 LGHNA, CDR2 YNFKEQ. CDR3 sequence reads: CASSPGTSYTGELFF. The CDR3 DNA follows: TGTGCCAGCAGCCCGGGGACTAGTTACACCGGGGAGCTGTTTTTT.

CDR3 region: CASSKPGLAGSYPTGELFF. Written as DNA, the CDR3 is TGTGCCAGCAGCAAACCGGGACTAGCGGGATCTTATCCAACCGGGGAGCTGTTTTTT. The rearrangement links TRBV7-9 to TRBJ2-2; 13 bases agree with TRBD2. V shed 5 bases, J shed 5 bases, and the junction held 14 bases outside the gene matches. The CDR3 sequence is 19 residues long. Per germline, CDR1 SEHNR and CDR2 FQNEAQ (reference sequence).

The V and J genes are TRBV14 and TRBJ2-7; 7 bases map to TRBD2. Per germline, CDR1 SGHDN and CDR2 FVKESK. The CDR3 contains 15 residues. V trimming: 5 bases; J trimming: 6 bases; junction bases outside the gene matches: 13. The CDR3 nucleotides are TGTGCCAGCAGCAACTCCGGGCCCGGCGGGGGCGAGCAGTACTTC. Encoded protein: CASSNSGPGGGEQYF.

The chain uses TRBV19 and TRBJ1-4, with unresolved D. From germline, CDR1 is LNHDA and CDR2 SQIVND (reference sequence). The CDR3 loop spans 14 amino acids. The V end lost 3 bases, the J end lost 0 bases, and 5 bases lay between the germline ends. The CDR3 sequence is CASSIPSTNEKLFF. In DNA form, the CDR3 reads TGTGCCAGTAGTATTCCCTCAACTAATGAAAAACTGTTTTTT. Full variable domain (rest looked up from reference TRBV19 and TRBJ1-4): DGGITQSPKYLFRKEGQNVTLSCEQNLNHDAMYWYRQDPGQGLRLIYYSQIVNDFQKGDIAEGYSVSREKKESFPLTVTSAQKNPTAFYLCASSIPSTNEKLFFGSGTQLSVL.

In DNA form, the CDR3 reads TGTGCCAGCAGCTTACTAGCGGGAGAGACCCAGTACTTC. Its protein product is CASSLLAGETQYF. The rearrangement links TRBV7-2 to TRBJ2-5; TRBD2 matches 8 bases. V shed 2 bases, J shed 4 bases, and the junction held 0 bases outside the gene matches. The CDR3 sequence is 13 residues long. Germline lookup yields CDR1 SGHTA and CDR2 FQGNSA.

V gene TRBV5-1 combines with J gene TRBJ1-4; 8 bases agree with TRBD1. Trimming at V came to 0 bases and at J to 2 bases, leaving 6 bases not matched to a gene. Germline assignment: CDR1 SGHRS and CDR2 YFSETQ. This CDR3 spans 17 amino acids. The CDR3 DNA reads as TGCGCCAGCAGCTTGGAGCCAGGGGGCTATACTAATGAAAAACTGTTTTTT. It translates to CASSLEPGGYTNEKLFF.

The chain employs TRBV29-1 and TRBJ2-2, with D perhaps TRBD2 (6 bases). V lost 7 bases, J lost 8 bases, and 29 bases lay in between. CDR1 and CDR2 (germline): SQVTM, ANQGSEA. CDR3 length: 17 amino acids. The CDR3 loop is CSATWVKGPGGGGELFF. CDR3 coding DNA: TGCAGCGCCACCTGGGTAAAGGGCCCCGGGGGAGGAGGGGAGCTGTTTTTT.

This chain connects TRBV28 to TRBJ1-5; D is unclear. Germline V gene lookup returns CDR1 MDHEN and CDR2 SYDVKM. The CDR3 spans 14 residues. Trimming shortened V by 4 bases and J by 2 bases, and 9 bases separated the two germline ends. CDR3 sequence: CASSSRLGNQPQHF. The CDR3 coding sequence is TGTGCCAGCAGTTCGCGGTTGGGCAATCAGCCCCAGCATTTT.